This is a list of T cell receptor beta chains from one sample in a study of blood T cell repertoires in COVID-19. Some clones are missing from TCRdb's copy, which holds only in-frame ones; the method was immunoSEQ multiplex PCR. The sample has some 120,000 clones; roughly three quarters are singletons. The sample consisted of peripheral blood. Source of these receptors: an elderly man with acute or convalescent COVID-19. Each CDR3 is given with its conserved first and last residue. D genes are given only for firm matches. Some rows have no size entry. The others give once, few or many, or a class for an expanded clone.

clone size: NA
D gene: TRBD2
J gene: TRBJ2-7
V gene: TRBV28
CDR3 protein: CASSFRLAGGSKQYF
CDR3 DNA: TGTGCCAGCAGTTTCCGACTAGCGGGGGGGAGTAAGCAGTACTTC

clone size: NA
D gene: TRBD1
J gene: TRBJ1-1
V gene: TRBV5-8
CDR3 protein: CASSFGDRVYTEAFF
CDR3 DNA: TGTGCCAGCAGCTTTGGCGACAGGGTGTACACTGAAGCTTTCTTT

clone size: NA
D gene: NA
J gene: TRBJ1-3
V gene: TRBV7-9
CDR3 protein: CASSSLRRDSGNTIYF
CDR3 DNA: TGTGCCAGCAGCTCCCTACGGAGGGACTCTGGAAACACCATATATTTT

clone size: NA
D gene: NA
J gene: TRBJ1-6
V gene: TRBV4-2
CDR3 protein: CASSQGGSSYNSPLHF
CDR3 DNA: TGTGCCAGCAGCCAAGGAGGGAGCTCCTATAATTCACCCCTCCACTTT

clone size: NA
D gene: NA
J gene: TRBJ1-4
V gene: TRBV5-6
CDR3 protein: CASRTTTDEKLFF
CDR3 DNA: TGTGCCAGCAGAACTACAACGGATGAAAAACTGTTTTTT

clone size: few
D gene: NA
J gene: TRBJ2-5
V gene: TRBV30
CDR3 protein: CAWSGARGETQYF
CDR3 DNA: TGTGCCTGGAGTGGGGCACGTGGGGAGACCCAGTACTTC

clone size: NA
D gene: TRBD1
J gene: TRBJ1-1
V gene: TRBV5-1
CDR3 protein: CASSLTGATEAFF
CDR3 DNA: TGCGCCAGCAGCTTGACAGGGGCCACTGAAGCTTTCTTT

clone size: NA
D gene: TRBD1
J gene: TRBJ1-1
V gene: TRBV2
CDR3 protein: CASSGAPTGGWTEAFF
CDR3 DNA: TGTGCCAGCAGTGGGGCCCCAACAGGGGGCTGGACTGAAGCTTTCTTT

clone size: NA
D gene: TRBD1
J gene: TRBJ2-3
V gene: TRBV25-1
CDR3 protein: CASSDIHSGTGGSDTQYF
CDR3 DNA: TGTGCCAGCAGTGATATCCATTCCGGGACAGGGGGGTCTGATACGCAGTATTTT

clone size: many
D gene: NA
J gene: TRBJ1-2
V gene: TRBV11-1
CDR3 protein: CASSFRRGGDGYTF
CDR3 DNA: TGTGCCAGCAGCTTCCGTCGAGGGGGTGATGGCTACACCTTC

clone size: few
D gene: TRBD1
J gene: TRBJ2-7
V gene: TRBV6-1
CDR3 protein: CASSEGGQGVYEQYF
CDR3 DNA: TGTGCCAGCAGTGAAGGGGGACAGGGGGTCTACGAGCAGTACTTC

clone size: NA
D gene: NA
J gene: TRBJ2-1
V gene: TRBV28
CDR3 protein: CASSSNDNEQFF
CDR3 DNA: TGTGCCAGCAGTTCCAATGACAATGAGCAGTTCTTC

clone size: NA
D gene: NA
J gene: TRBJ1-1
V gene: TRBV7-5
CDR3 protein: CARRGTGRTEAFF
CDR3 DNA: TGTGCCAGAAGAGGGACAGGGCGGACTGAAGCTTTCTTT

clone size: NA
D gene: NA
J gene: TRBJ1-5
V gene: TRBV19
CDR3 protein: CASSFSRQYSNQPQHF
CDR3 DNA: TGTGCCAGTAGTTTCTCAAGACAGTATAGCAATCAGCCCCAGCATTTT

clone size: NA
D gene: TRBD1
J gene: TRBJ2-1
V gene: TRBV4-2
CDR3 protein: CASSQYSGTGANEQFF
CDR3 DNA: TGTGCCAGCAGCCAGTACTCCGGGACAGGGGCCAATGAGCAGTTCTTC

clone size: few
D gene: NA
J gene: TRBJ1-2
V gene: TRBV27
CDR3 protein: CASSLSQGYGYTF
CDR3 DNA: TGTGCCAGCAGTTTGAGTCAGGGCTATGGCTACACCTTC

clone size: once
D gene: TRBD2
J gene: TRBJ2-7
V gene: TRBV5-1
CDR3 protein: CASSSGLATGEQYF
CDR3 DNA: TGCGCCAGCAGCTCTGGACTAGCGACGGGAGAGCAGTACTTC

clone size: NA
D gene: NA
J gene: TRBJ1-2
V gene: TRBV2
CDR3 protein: CASSVGQVNYGYTF
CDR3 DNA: TGTGCCAGCAGTGTGGGACAAGTGAACTATGGCTACACCTTC

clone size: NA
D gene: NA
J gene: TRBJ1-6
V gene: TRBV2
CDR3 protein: CASSDSTGSSYNSPLHF
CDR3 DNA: TGTGCCAGCAGTGATTCTACAGGGAGCTCCTATAATTCACCCCTCCACTTT

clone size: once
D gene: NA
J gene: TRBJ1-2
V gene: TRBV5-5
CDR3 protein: CASSPYSGSVGGYTF
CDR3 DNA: TGTGCCAGCAGCCCATACTCAGGGTCCGTCGGTGGCTACACCTTC

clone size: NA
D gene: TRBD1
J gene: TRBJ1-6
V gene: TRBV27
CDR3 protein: CASSLGTGFDSPLHF
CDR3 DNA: TGTGCCAGCAGTTTAGGGACAGGGTTTGATTCACCCCTCCACTTT

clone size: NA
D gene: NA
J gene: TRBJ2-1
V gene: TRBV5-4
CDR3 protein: CASSLPGPAYNEQFF
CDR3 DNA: TGTGCCAGCAGCTTGCCAGGGCCCGCCTACAATGAGCAGTTCTTC

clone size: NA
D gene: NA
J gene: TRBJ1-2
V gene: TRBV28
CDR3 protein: CASSLTENYGYTF
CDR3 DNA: TGTGCCAGCAGTTTAACAGAGAACTATGGCTACACCTTC

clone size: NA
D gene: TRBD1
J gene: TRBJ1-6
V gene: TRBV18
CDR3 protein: CASSPIDIQGGNSPLHF
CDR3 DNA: TGTGCCAGCTCACCCATCGATATACAGGGGGGCAATTCACCCCTCCACTTT

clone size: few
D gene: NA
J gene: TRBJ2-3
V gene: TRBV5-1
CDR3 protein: CASSLITDTQYF
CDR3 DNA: TGCGCCAGCAGCTTGATAACAGATACGCAGTATTTT

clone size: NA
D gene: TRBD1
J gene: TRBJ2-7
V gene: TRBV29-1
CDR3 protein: CSVLSPTGTAEQYF
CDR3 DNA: TGCAGCGTTCTCTCCCCTACCGGGACAGCTGAGCAGTACTTC

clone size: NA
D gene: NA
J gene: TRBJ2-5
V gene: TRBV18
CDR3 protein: CASSPTYGQGETQYF
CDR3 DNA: TGTGCCAGCTCACCGACCTATGGGCAGGGGGAGACCCAGTACTTC